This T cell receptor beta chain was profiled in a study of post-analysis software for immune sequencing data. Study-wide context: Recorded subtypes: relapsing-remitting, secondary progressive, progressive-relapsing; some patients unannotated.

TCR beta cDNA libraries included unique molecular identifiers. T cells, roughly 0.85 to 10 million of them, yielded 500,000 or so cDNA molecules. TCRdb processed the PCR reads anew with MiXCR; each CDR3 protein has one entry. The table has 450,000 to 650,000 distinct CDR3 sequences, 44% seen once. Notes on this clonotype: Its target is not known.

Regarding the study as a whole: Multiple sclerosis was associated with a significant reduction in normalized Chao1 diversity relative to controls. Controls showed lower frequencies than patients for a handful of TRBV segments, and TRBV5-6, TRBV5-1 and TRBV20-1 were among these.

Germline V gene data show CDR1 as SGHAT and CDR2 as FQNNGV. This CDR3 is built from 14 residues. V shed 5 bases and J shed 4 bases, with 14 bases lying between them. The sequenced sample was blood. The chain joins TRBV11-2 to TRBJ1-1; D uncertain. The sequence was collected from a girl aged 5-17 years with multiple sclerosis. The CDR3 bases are TGTGCCAGCAGCCAACAGACCCGGGGCACTGAAGCTTTCTTT. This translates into CASSQQTRGTEAFF.